Included here is one TCR beta chain sequence, with context. The target antigen is unknown. PCR primers comprised 60 Vbeta and 13 Jbeta primers. The method was immunoSEQ multiplex PCR; TCRdb's version includes in-frame clones alone and lacks a portion of them. The table records 160,000 or so clones, around 79% of them present only once. Donors sampled were nominally healthy, though unrecorded immune exposures were likely. This record belongs to a study of cytomegalovirus exposure and HLA in healthy donors. Study observations and caveats: Reports state that TCR beta sequences accurately predicted most subjects' HLA-A and HLA-B alleles. TCR beta V- and J-gene trimming, according to a later analysis, was linked to a missense DCLRE1C variant.

The receptor comes from a woman aged 40 to 50 in good health and CMV-seronegative. The sequenced material came from PBMCs.

The CDR3 DNA is TGTGCCAGTAGGACGAGTATATGGCAGGGCAATCAGCCCCAGCATTTT. As protein: CASRTSIWQGNQPQHF. J is TRBJ1-5 and V is TRBV19; D is unresolved. The CDR3 sequence is 16 residues long. Germline values: CDR1 LNHDA, CDR2 SQIVND (reference sequence). Trimming removed 6 bases from V and 2 bases from J, with 17 bases in between.